This TCR beta chain was obtained from a study of CD8+CD57+ T cells in acquired aplastic anemia. As for the study in general: The mean DNA yield obtained from sorted CD4+ and CD8+ cells came to approximately 3 ug.

The table lists this clonotype with a few counts. The target antigen is unknown. General study results and limits: Overlap between patients and controls comprised 25 to 35 CD8+ CDR3 sequences.

Genomic DNA acted as the template from which TCR beta VDJ combination and CDR3 sequence profiling were carried out. MiXCR, run by TCRdb on the reads, gives a single entry per CDR3 protein. Altogether roughly 260,000 distinct CDR3 sequences are present, around 46% being singletons, with the ten largest covering approximately 7.8%. The sequenced patients had an expansion of CD8+CD57+ cells seen by flow cytometry. All patients had severe acquired aplastic anemia. This sequence originates from a human donor with aplastic anemia. The specimen was sorted CD4+, CD8+, or CD8+CD57+ T cells (not recorded which) from PBMCs.

In DNA form, the CDR3 reads TGTGCCAGCAGCACAGACGCCCTAGGGGGCTACACCTTC. Translated, it gives CASSTDALGGYTF. This chain joins TRBV7-8 and TRBJ1-2, with D uncertain. CDR3 size: 13 residues. The germline V and J ends were trimmed by 5 bases and 8 bases, with 15 bases remaining between them. The germline V gene encodes CDR1 SGHVS and CDR2 FQNEAQ.